A selection of T cell receptor beta chains follows, all from one sample in a study of blood T cell repertoires in COVID-19. TCRdb's copy holds only in-frame clones and misses some; the assay was immunoSEQ multiplex PCR. The table lists around 250,000 clones, around nine tenths of them singletons, with 5.5% to 7.5% in the top ten. Source material: peripheral blood. These receptors were collected from a woman aged 65 to 85 with active or convalescent COVID-19. Both conserved end residues are trimmed from each CDR3. Size values are once, few and many counts, or a class for expanded clones, and some rows have none.

clone_size	cdr3_length	v_call	cdr3_aa
-	11	TRBV7-2	ASTGLRNYGYT
-	10	TRBV29-1	SVEGGGYGYT
once	12	TRBV7-9	ASSLTGLGSPLH
-	13	TRBV7-6	ASSSDRPKNTEAF
-	14	TRBV4-3	ASSQVADRGSEKLF
-	14	TRBV5-4	ASSSGTSGASDTQY
-	15	TRBV5-4	AGVRDEDGRGNEKLF
-	12	TRBV11-3	ASSLDSGNTEAF
-	12	TRBV19	ASNKAVGFHEQY
-	15	TRBV10-3	ATPRTSGGANTGELF
once	11	TRBV10-2	ASSGQPDYGYT
once	13	TRBV10-3	AISAASLSGNTIY
-	16	TRBV4-1	ASSQEGPSDAQNSPLH
-	11	TRBV24-1	ATSDSGGDIQY
-	13	TRBV5-1	ASSTSGGSYNEQF
-	14	TRBV4-1	ASSQGGTGGNQPQH
-	14	TRBV5-6	ASSRRPSSYNSPLH
-	14	TRBV4-1	ASSQETGQVNQPQH
-	11	TRBV5-6	ASSEGFSDEQY
-	15	TRBV11-2	ASSWGVPSSYNSPLH
-	12	TRBV2	ASSEPTENTEAF
-	10	TRBV12-3/TRBV12-4	ASSLVNYGYT
few	15	TRBV7-5	ARSHACGSESGEKLF
-	12	TRBV5-1	ASSRQSSYNEQF